These 31 T cell receptor beta chains originate from one sample sequenced in a study of shared clonotypes between healthy human individuals. Libraries were prepared by immunoSEQ multiplex PCR; TCRdb keeps only in-frame clonotypes and omits some of them. The table shows about 1.1 million clones, with around three quarters occurring only once. The sequenced material came from memory CD4+ T cells from PBMCs. The subset was: CD45RA-negative fraction. The receptors were gathered from a man aged 18 to 35 in good health. Some clones in this sample may be carry-over from other donors' samples.

This clone was seen only a few times. This sample includes further DNA sequences coding for the same CDR3. This chain links TRBV5-1 with TRBJ1-1; the D gene is possibly TRBD1 (6 bases). From germline, CDR1 is SGHRS and CDR2 YFSETQ. Trimming took off 1 base at V and 0 bases at J, with 7 bases between the two ends. The CDR3 has 14 amino acids. The CDR3 loop is CASSLQGMNTEAFF. The CDR3 nucleotides are TGCGCCAGCAGCTTGCAGGGGATGAACACTGAAGCTTTCTTT.

V and J are TRBV27 and TRBJ1-4; TRBD1 agrees at 9 bases. The germline V gene encodes CDR1 MNHEY and CDR2 SMNVEV (reference sequence). This CDR3 comprises 19 residues. With 5 bases clipped from V and 8 bases from J, the junction kept 21 bases outside the gene matches. For the CDR3, the DNA is TGTGCCAGCAGTCCTTACTGGGGCTACGACAGGGGGATTAGGGAAAAACTGTTTTTT. As protein: CASSPYWGYDRGIREKLFF.

This clone was counted only a few times. The rearrangement joins TRBV27 to TRBJ1-1; D possibly corresponds to TRBD1 (5 bases). The germline V and J ends were trimmed by 3 bases and 2 bases, with 7 bases remaining between them. CDR1 MNHEY and CDR2 SMNVEV come from the germline V gene (reference sequence). The CDR3 totals 13 residues. For the CDR3, the DNA is TGTGCCAGCAGTTTTGGGGGTAACACTGAAGCTTTCTTT. This codes for CASSFGGNTEAFF.

This clone came up once. The chain employs TRBV18 and TRBJ1-1; D perhaps matches TRBD1 (6 bases). CDR3 length: 16 residues. Germline values: CDR1 KGHSH, CDR2 LQKENI. Trimming shortened V by 2 bases and J by 1 base, and 14 bases separated the two germline ends. The CDR3, as DNA: TGTGCCAGCTCACCAGGGCAGGGGTCATCGAACACTGAAGCTTTCTTT. Its translation is CASSPGQGSSNTEAFF. Complete variable domain (other parts from reference TRBV18 and TRBJ1-1): NAGVMQNPRHLVRRRGQEARLRCSPMKGHSHVYWYRQLPEEGLKFMVYLQKENIIDESGMPKERFSAEFPKEGPSILRIQQVVRGDSAAYFCASSPGQGSSNTEAFFGQGTRLTVV.

This clone occurred once. At the DNA level, this CDR3 is encoded by other sequences in the same sample as well. The chain has TRBV19 and TRBJ1-2; D might be TRBD1 (6 bases). The V end was cut by 3 bases, the J end by 2 bases, with 7 bases between. The CDR3 covers 13 residues. Germline CDR1 is LNHDA and CDR2 is SQIVND (reference sequence). Here the CDR3 DNA reads TGTGCCAGTAGTATGAGGGGGAACTATGGCTACACCTTC. Its translation is CASSMRGNYGYTF. The whole variable domain, remainder taken from reference TRBV19 and TRBJ1-2, is DGGITQSPKYLFRKEGQNVTLSCEQNLNHDAMYWYRQDPGQGLRLIYYSQIVNDFQKGDIAEGYSVSREKKESFPLTVTSAQKNPTAFYLCASSMRGNYGYTFGSGTRLTVV.

This chain links TRBV7-3 with TRBJ2-5, with 8 positions matching TRBD1. J was trimmed by 5 bases and V by 5 bases; bases with no gene match: 7. The CDR3 contains 14 residues. CDR1 and CDR2 (germline): SGHTA, FQGTGA. CDR3 bases: TGTGCCAGCAGCCCAAAGACAGGGGCCGAGACCCAGTACTTC. This encodes CASSPKTGAETQYF.

This clone is a singleton in its sample. The chain is built from TRBV29-1 and TRBJ1-1; 11 nucleotides agree with TRBD1. This CDR3 has 15 residues. V shed 6 bases and J 7 bases; nucleotides not matched to a gene: 13. Per the germline V gene, CDR1 is SQVTM and CDR2 is ANQGSEA. CDR3: CSVERGTGGSFEAFF. Here the CDR3 DNA reads TGCAGCGTGGAGCGCGGGACAGGGGGTTCCTTTGAAGCTTTCTTT. The variable domain in full, completed from reference TRBV29-1 and TRBJ1-1, reads SAVISQKPSRDICQRGTSLTIQCQVDSQVTMMFWYRQQPGQSLTLIATANQGSEATYESGFVIDKFPISRPNLTFSTLTVSNMSPEDSSIYLCSVERGTGGSFEAFFGQGTRLTVV.

J is TRBJ2-2 and V is TRBV5-1; D unclear. The CDR3 totals 15 residues. CDR1 and CDR2 (germline): SGHRS, YFSETQ. V gave up 3 bases and J gave up 7 bases, with 16 bases separating them. The CDR3 spells CASSSGGFTGGELFF. The CDR3 DNA sequence: TGCGCCAGCAGCTCCGGCGGATTCACGGGCGGGGAGCTGTTTTTT.

This sequence joins TRBV5-1 and TRBJ2-2; 7 bases map to TRBD2. Germline trimming cut 1 base from V and 6 bases from J; bases unmatched to any gene: 6. The CDR3 loop spans 15 amino acids. Germline CDR1 is SGHRS and CDR2 is YFSETQ. The CDR3 region is CASSLRAGEAGELFF. The CDR3 bases are TGCGCCAGCAGCTTGAGGGCGGGAGAGGCCGGGGAGCTGTTTTTT. Complete variable domain (other parts from reference TRBV5-1 and TRBJ2-2): KAGVTQTPRYLIKTRGQQVTLSCSPISGHRSVSWYQQTPGQGLQFLFEYFSETQRNKGNFPGRFSGRQFSNSRSEMNVSTLELGDSALYLCASSLRAGEAGELFFGEGSRLTVL.

The V call is TRBV6-6, the J call TRBJ1-5, with D maybe TRBD1 (6 bases). Germline V lookup: CDR1 MNHNY, CDR2 SVGAGI (reference sequence). The CDR3 spans 15 residues. Trimming took 6 bases from V and 6 from J, leaving 18 bases between them. The CDR3 DNA reads TGTGCCAGCAGCCTCAGACAGGCCCCCCCTCAGCCCCAGCATTTT. This sequence encodes CASSLRQAPPQPQHF.

The CDR3 protein is CASSPLRGGSNQPQHF. Here the CDR3 DNA reads TGTGCCAGCAGCCCTCTGCGGGGGGGTAGCAATCAGCCCCAGCATTTT. This chain uses TRBV4-2 with TRBJ1-5; perhaps TRBD1 as D (5 bases). The V gene lost 4 bases and the J gene lost 0 bases, with 13 bases spanning the gap. This CDR3 has 16 residues. The germline gives CDR1 LGHNA, CDR2 YNFKEQ.

The chain employs TRBV19 and TRBJ1-1; D is ambiguous. Germline loops: CDR1 LNHDA, CDR2 SQIVND (reference sequence). The CDR3 covers 11 residues. Trimming removed 9 bases from V and 3 bases from J, with 8 bases in between. The DNA for the CDR3 is TGTGCCAGCGCCGGGTACACTGAAGCTTTCTTT. Translated, it gives CASAGYTEAFF.

About this clone itself: The sample contains more than one DNA sequence encoding this CDR3. The V and J genes are TRBV20-1 and TRBJ1-1, with D uncertain. The CDR3 covers 11 residues. The V gene lost 3 bases and the J gene lost 3 bases, with 5 bases spanning the gap. CDR1 is DFQATT and CDR2 is SNEGSKA in the germline V gene (reference sequence). CDR3 region: CSASGDTEAFF. In DNA, the CDR3 is TGCAGTGCTAGCGGCGACACTGAAGCTTTCTTT.

V is TRBV19 and J is TRBJ2-7, with D maybe TRBD2 (7 bases). Trimming shortened V by 1 base and J by 0 bases, and 13 bases separated the two germline ends. This CDR3 spans 16 amino acids. Germline-derived CDR1 and CDR2 are LNHDA and SQIVND (reference sequence). This chain's CDR3 is CASSIAGGGNSYEQYF. The CDR3 DNA reads as TGTGCCAGTAGTATAGCGGGCGGGGGCAACTCCTACGAGCAGTACTTC.

The CDR3, as DNA: TGTGCCTGGACGTTGGGAGGTGGATCCTACGAGCAGTACTTC. Residues: CAWTLGGGSYEQYF. V and J are TRBV30 and TRBJ2-5; D is possibly TRBD2 (6 bases). The J call is in doubt because the DNA end fits TRBJ2-7 better. This CDR3 spans 14 amino acids. CDR1 is GTSNPN, CDR2 SVGIG, per germline (reference sequence).

This clone was counted once. V gene TRBV2 combines with J gene TRBJ2-7; 9 bases match TRBD1. CDR1 is SNHLY and CDR2 is FYNNEI in the germline V gene. The trim removed 4 bases at V and 5 bases at J, leaving 9 bases unmatched. The CDR3 totals 15 residues. Here the CDR3 reads CASSGPGQGPDEQYF. The DNA for the CDR3 is TGTGCCAGCAGTGGCCCGGGACAGGGACCCGACGAGCAGTACTTC.

Comment on this clone: This sample includes further DNA sequences coding for the same CDR3. This rearrangement joins TRBV28 to TRBJ1-4; TRBD1 matches 7 bases. Germline V lookup: CDR1 MDHEN, CDR2 SYDVKM. This CDR3 contains 14 residues. V gave up 5 bases and J gave up 6 bases; unmatched junction bases: 6. CDR3 nucleotides: TGTGCCAGCAGTCTATCAGGGGGGGATGAAAAACTGTTTTTT. Its translation: CASSLSGGDEKLFF.

The chain uses TRBV4-2 and TRBJ2-2, with D perhaps TRBD2 (6 bases). The germline V gene has CDR1 LGHNA and CDR2 YNFKEQ. The CDR3 totals 16 residues. V lost 3 bases and J lost 5, with 16 bases in between. In DNA, the CDR3 is TGTGCCAGCAGCCAGGAACAGATGGGAGGAACCGGGGAGCTGTTTTTT. Amino acid sequence: CASSQEQMGGTGELFF.

The V gene is TRBV18, the J gene TRBJ2-7; D perhaps matches TRBD2 (7 bases). The germline V and J ends were trimmed by 1 base and 2 bases, with 12 bases remaining between them. The CDR3 sequence is 15 residues long. Germline values: CDR1 KGHSH, CDR2 LQKENI. CDR3 sequence: CASSPLGGRPYEQYF. The CDR3 DNA is TGTGCCAGCTCACCACTGGGGGGGCGCCCCTACGAGCAGTACTTC.

This clone showed up just a few times. CDR3 DNA: TGTGCCAGCAGCCCCAGGCACGGGACGGCACCCCTGGGAGCTTTCTTT. Translated: CASSPRHGTAPLGAFF. The V and J genes are TRBV14 and TRBJ1-1; possibly TRBD1 for D (5 bases). There are 16 residues in the CDR3. The ends were cut back, 4 bases at V and 10 bases at J, with 25 bases in the middle. Germline V CDR1 and CDR2: SGHDN, FVKESK. Together with reference TRBV14 and TRBJ1-1, the CDR3 gives the full variable domain: EAGVTQFPSHSVIEKGQTVTLRCDPISGHDNLYWYRRVMGKEIKFLLHFVKESKQDESGMPNNRFLAERTGGTYSTLKVQPAELEDSGVYFCASSPRHGTAPLGAFFGQGTRLTVV.

CDR3 amino acids: CASTGLANEQFF. The CDR3, as DNA: TGTGCCAGCACCGGACTTGCCAATGAGCAGTTCTTC. The rearrangement uses TRBV6-5 and TRBJ2-1, with D tentatively TRBD2 (5 bases). Trimming stripped 7 bases from V and 6 bases from J, with 10 bases between. CDR1 is MNHEY, CDR2 SVGAGI, per germline. The CDR3 covers 12 residues.

There are a few counts of this clone. The V call is TRBV28, the J call TRBJ1-2; no firm D call. The germline V and J ends were trimmed by 3 bases and 7 bases, with 9 bases remaining between them. CDR3 size: 12 residues. Germline V gives CDR1 MDHEN, CDR2 SYDVKM. CDR3 DNA: TGTGCCAGCAGTTTCGGAGGGATTGGCTACACCTTC. Protein: CASSFGGIGYTF.

This clone was seen ten or more times. This rearrangement joins TRBV11-1 to TRBJ2-7; D not certain. Trimming pared 2 bases from V and 6 bases from J, leaving 5 bases between. CDR1 is SGHAT, CDR2 FQDESV, per germline (reference sequence). The CDR3 is 11 amino acids. This CDR3 is CASSLIGEQYF. The DNA of the CDR3 is TGTGCCAGCAGCTTAATAGGCGAGCAGTACTTC.

The chain employs TRBV5-1 and TRBJ1-1; possible D gene TRBD1, 5 bases. Germline lookup yields CDR1 SGHRS and CDR2 YFSETQ. Trimming took 4 bases from V and 1 from J, leaving 17 bases between them. The CDR3 covers 16 residues. CDR3: CASSPVGAGGNTEAFF. The CDR3 DNA follows: TGCGCCAGCAGCCCGGTCGGCGCGGGGGGGAACACTGAAGCTTTCTTT.

V gene TRBV5-1 combines with J gene TRBJ2-1; 9 positions match TRBD2. The trim removed 1 base at V and 5 bases at J, leaving 4 bases unmatched. The CDR3 length is 15 residues. The germline V gene has CDR1 SGHRS and CDR2 YFSETQ. The CDR3 region has the DNA TGCGCCAGCAGCTTGCGACTAGCGGAGAACAATGAGCAGTTCTTC. Translation: CASSLRLAENNEQFF. Filled out from reference TRBV5-1 and TRBJ2-1, the complete variable domain reads KAGVTQTPRYLIKTRGQQVTLSCSPISGHRSVSWYQQTPGQGLQFLFEYFSETQRNKGNFPGRFSGRQFSNSRSEMNVSTLELGDSALYLCASSLRLAENNEQFFGPGTRLTVL.

The rearrangement joins TRBV4-3 to TRBJ2-3; TRBD2 is a possible D gene (7 bases). This CDR3 has 16 amino acids. Trimming cost V 3 bases and J 5 bases, with 18 bases left between them. The germline CDR1 and CDR2 sequences are LGHNA and YSLEER. CDR3 amino acids: CASSHRRGGPVDTQYF. The CDR3 DNA is TGCGCCAGCAGCCATCGAAGGGGGGGGCCAGTAGATACGCAGTATTTT.

CDR3: CASSLEAGGGADTQYF. The CDR3 DNA follows: TGCGCCAGCAGCTTGGAGGCGGGAGGAGGGGCAGATACGCAGTATTTT. The chain carries TRBV5-1 and TRBJ2-3; 8 bases align to TRBD2. CDR1 and CDR2 from the germline V gene are SGHRS and YFSETQ. This CDR3 is built from 16 residues. V shed 0 bases and J 4 bases; nucleotides not matched to a gene: 7.

The V call is TRBV6-1, the J call TRBJ2-3; 7 nucleotides align to TRBD1. This CDR3 comprises 15 residues. V shed 7 bases and J 3 bases; nucleotides not matched to a gene: 10. The germline gives CDR1 MNHNS, CDR2 SASEGT. CDR3 DNA: TGTGCCAGCACAAGACAGGGACATCCAACAGATACGCAGTATTTT. Translating it yields CASTRQGHPTDTQYF.

The rearrangement links TRBV11-3 to TRBJ2-2; the D call may be TRBD1 or TRBD2 (5 bases each). This CDR3 region has 15 residues. V was shortened by 3 bases and J by 4 bases, with 12 bases between the two germline ends. Germline V CDR1 and CDR2: SGHNT, YENEEA. Here the CDR3 reads CASSFQGVGTGELFF. The CDR3 DNA follows: TGTGCCAGCAGCTTCCAGGGAGTTGGCACCGGGGAGCTGTTTTTT. The whole variable domain, filled in from reference TRBV11-3 and TRBJ2-2, reads EAGVVQSPRYKIIEKKQPVAFWCNPISGHNTLYWYLQNLGQGPELLIRYENEEAVDDSQLPKDRFSAERLKGVDSTLKIQPAELGDSAVYLCASSFQGVGTGELFFGEGSRLTVL.

The chain couples TRBV11-2 to TRBJ1-5; D unclear. The germline V gene encodes CDR1 SGHAT and CDR2 FQNNGV. Trimming pared 6 bases from V and 6 bases from J, leaving 15 bases between. The CDR3 runs 14 residues. CDR3 protein: CASSPGPVGQPQHF. In DNA form, the CDR3 reads TGTGCCAGCAGTCCAGGACCAGTGGGTCAGCCCCAGCATTTT.

The V and J genes are TRBV18 and TRBJ2-7; 9 bases are shared with TRBD1. The germline gives CDR1 KGHSH, CDR2 LQKENI. The length of the CDR3 is 15 residues. The trim removed 6 bases at V and 5 bases at J, leaving 11 bases unmatched. CDR3 nucleotides: TGTGCCAGCTCGCCAACCCGGGACAGGGCCAACGAGCAGTACTTC. It is translated as CASSPTRDRANEQYF. Variable domain in full (rest from reference TRBV18 and TRBJ2-7): NAGVMQNPRHLVRRRGQEARLRCSPMKGHSHVYWYRQLPEEGLKFMVYLQKENIIDESGMPKERFSAEFPKEGPSILRIQQVVRGDSAAYFCASSPTRDRANEQYFGPGTRLTVT.